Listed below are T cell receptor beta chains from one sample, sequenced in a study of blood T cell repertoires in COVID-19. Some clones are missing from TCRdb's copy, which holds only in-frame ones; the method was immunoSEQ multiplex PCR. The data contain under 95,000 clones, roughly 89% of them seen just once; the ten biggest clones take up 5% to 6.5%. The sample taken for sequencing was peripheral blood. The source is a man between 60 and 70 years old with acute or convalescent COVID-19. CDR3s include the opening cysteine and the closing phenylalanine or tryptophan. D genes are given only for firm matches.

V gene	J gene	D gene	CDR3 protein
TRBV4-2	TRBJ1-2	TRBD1	CASSHDRDSPLGYTF
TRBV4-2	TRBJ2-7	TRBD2	CASSQVAGGGSYEQYF
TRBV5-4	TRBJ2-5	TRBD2	CASSWGTSGGAETQYF
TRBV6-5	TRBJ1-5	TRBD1	CASSLQDRGNQPQHF
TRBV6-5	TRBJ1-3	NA	CASSYSDNSGNTIYF
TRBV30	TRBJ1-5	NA	CAWSRQGGREQPQHF
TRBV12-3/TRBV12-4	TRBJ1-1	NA	CASSLGGGPGYF
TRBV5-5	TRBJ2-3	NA	CASSPGPTGAQYF
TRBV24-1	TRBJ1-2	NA	CATSDHNYGYTF
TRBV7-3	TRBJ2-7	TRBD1	CASSPGTGGEQYF
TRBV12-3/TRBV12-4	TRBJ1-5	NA	CASSRAGRPQHF
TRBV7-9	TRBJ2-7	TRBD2	CASSLGKLAGRYEQYF
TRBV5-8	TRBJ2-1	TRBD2	CASSLGRGLAGARYNEQFF
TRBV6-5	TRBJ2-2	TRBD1	CASSWDRRGTGELFF
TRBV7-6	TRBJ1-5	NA	CASSLRETGQPQHF
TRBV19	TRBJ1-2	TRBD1	CASKGGENYGYTF
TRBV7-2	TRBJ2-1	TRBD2	CASRGLGGNEQFF
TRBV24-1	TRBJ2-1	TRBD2	CATSDFGAGETYNEQFF
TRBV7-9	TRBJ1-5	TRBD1	CASSLGLGQGAGQPQHF
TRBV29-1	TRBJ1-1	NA	CSVLRGTEAFF
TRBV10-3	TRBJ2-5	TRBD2	CAISESGSGGDQETQYF
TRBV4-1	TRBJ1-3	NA	CASSLGLSGSGNTIYF
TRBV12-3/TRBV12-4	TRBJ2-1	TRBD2	CASSLPGGEQFF
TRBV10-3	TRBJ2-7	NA	CAISALAGALYEQYF
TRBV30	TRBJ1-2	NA	CAWRVKGGVGGYTF
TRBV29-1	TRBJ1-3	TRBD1	CSVVIISDRDTGNTIYF
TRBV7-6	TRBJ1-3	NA	CASSPLGGARGNTIYF
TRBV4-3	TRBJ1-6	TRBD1	CASSRRGQNNSPLHF
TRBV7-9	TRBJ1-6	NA	CASSSTDSQESPLHF
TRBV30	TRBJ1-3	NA	CAWSRFSGNTIYF
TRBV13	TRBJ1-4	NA	CASSLPGEKLFF
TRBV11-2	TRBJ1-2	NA	CASSQKEGNYGYTF
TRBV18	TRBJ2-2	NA	CASSPTLVGELFF
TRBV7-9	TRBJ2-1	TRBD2	CASSLSGLAYNEQFF
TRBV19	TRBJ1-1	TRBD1	CASSRLDRGAGTFF
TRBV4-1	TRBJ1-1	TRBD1	CASSQDRGTANTEAFF
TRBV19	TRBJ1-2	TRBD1	CASSSTGLSTYGYTF
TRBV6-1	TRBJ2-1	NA	CASSERGSHTQNEQFF
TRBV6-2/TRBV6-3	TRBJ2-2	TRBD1	CASSRTGQGAGGELFF
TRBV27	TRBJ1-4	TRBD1	CASSRNRGNEKLFF
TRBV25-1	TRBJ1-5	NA	CASSPGNNQPQHF
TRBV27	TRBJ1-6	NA	CASSSPGAGGSPLHF